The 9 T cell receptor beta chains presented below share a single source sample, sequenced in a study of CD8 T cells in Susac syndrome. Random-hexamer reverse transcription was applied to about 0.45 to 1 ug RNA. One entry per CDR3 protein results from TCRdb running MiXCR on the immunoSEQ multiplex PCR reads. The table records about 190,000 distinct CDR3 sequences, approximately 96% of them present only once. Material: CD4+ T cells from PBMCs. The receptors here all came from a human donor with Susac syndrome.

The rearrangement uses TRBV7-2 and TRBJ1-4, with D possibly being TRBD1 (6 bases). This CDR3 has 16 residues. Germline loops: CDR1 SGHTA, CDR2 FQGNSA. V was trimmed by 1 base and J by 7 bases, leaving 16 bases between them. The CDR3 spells CASSLGGGGLGEKLFF. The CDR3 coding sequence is TGTGCCAGCAGCTTAGGAGGGGGAGGGTTAGGTGAAAAACTGTTTTTT.

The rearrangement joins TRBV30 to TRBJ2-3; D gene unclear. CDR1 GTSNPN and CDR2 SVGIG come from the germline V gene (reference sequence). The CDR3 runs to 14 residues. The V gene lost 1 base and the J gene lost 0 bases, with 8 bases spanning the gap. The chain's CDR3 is CAWSGGSSTDTQYF. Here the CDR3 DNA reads TGTGCCTGGAGTGGCGGATCAAGCACAGATACGCAGTATTTT.

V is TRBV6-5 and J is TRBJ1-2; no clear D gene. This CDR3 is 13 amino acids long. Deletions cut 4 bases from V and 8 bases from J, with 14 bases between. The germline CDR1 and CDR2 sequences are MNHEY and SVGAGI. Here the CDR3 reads CASSSRSAGGYTF. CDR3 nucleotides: TGTGCCAGCAGTTCTCGGTCAGCCGGGGGCTACACCTTC.

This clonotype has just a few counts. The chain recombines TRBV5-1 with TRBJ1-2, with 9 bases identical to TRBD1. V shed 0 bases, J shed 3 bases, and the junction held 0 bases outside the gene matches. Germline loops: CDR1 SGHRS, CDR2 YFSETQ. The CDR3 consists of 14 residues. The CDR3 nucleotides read TGCGCCAGCAGCTTGGGACAGGGGGACTATGGCTACACCTTC. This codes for CASSLGQGDYGYTF.

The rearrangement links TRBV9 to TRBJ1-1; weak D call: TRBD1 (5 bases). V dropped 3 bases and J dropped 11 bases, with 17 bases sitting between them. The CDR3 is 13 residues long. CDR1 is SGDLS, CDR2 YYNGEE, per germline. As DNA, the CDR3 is TGTGCCAGCAGCGGCCAAAGGACCAGGGAGGCTTTCTTT. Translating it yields CASSGQRTREAFF.

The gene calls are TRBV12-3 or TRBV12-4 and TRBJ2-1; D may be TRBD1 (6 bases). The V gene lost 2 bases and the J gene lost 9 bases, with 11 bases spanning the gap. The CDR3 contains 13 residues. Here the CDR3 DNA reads TGTGCCAGCAGTTTACGGGTAGGGGGTGAGCAGTTCTTC. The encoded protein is CASSLRVGGEQFF.

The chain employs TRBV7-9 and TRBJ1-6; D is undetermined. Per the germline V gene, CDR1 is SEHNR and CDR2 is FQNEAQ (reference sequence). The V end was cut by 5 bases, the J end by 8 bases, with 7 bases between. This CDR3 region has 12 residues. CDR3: CASSLSYSPLHF. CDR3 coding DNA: TGTGCCAGCAGCCTAAGTTATTCACCCCTCCACTTT.

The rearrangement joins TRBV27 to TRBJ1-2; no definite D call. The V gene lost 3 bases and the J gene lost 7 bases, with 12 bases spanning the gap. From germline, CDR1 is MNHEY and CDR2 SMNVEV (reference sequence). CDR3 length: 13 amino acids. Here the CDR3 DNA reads TGTGCCAGCAGTTTTCGGGAAATGAGTGGCTACACCTTC. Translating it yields CASSFREMSGYTF.

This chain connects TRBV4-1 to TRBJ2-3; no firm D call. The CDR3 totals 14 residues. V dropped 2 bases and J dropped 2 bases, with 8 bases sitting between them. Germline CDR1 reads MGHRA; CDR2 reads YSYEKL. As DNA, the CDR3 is TGCGCCAGCAGCCAATTCTCAGCCACAGATACGCAGTATTTT. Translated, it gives CASSQFSATDTQYF.